This T cell receptor beta chain emerged from a study of CD8 T cells in ankylosing spondylitis. TCRdb re-called the 5' RACE reads with MiXCR, one entry per CDR3 protein. The sample shows roughly 240,000 distinct CDR3 sequences, roughly 8.2% of them seen only once. The ends lost 0 bases at V and 5 bases at J; junction bases unmatched: 7. The CDR3 extends over 17 amino acids. Per the germline V gene, CDR1 is LGHNA and CDR2 is YSLEER. The source material was blood, either unsorted or a sorted T cell fraction (not recorded which). This clonotype was obtained from a female donor with ankylosing spondylitis or in good health (not recorded which). The chain recombines TRBV4-3 with TRBJ2-3; 11 nucleotides align to TRBD2. DNA for the CDR3: TGCGCCAGCAGCCAAGATGGGGGGACTAGCGGTGGAGATACGCAGTATTTT. It is translated as CASSQDGGTSGGDTQYF.